These 2 T cell receptor beta chains share one sample of origin, sequenced in a study of blood T cells in healthy people across ages. A second about 7 to 12 cycle PCR used barcoded and J-beta primers. TCRdb passed the 5' RACE reads through MiXCR, listing each CDR3 protein once. The table lists around 1,000,000 distinct CDR3 sequences, under 40% of them singletons. Sequencing was done on a sample of blood. The receptors come from a man between 18 and 29 years old in good health.

The rearrangement joins TRBV18 to TRBJ2-2; D is possibly TRBD1 (5 bases). Germline V CDR1 and CDR2: KGHSH, LQKENI. The CDR3 contains 15 residues. Trimming cost V 6 bases and J 1 base, with 12 bases left between them. CDR3 DNA: TGTGCCAGCTCCCAAAGTACAGGGAACACCGGGGAGCTGTTTTTT. The encoded protein is CASSQSTGNTGELFF.

This chain joins TRBV7-2 and TRBJ1-1; D remains unclear. V dropped 2 bases and J dropped 0 bases, with 10 bases sitting between them. Germline CDR1 reads SGHTA; CDR2 reads FQGNSA. The CDR3 contains 15 residues. The DNA for the CDR3 is TGTGCCAGCAGCTTACTACGGCCTATGAACACTGAAGCTTTCTTT. Translating it yields CASSLLRPMNTEAFF.